This is a list of T cell receptor beta chains from one sample in a study of OX40 agonist ivuxolimab in advanced cancers. Here immunoSEQ multiplex PCR was the method, and the copy in TCRdb shows in-frame clones only, minus some. The data contain approximately 67,000 clones, approximately 90% of them seen just once; the ten biggest clones take up 2.2%. The material sequenced was CD4+ or CD8+ T cells sorted from blood, taken in a trial of the OX40 agonist ivuxolimab. These receptors were collected from an adult with an advanced solid tumor such as melanoma, head and neck, liver or kidney cancer. Both conserved end residues are part of each CDR3. The D gene is left open where the match is weak. The listing skips clone size in some rows; elsewhere it reads once, few, many or a size class.

TRBV15	TRBJ2-3	.	.	TGTGCCACCAGCAGAGTAACGGCGTCGGGCACAGATACGCAGTATTTT	CATSRVTASGTDTQYF
TRBV7-2	TRBJ1-1	.	.	TGTGCCAGCAGAGTCGACAGTTCCAACACTGAAGCTTTCTTT	CASRVDSSNTEAFF
TRBV6-6	TRBJ1-6	.	TRBD1	TGTGCCAGCAGTTACCTCCGGGACAGAAATTCACCCCTCCACTTT	CASSYLRDRNSPLHF
TRBV6-6	TRBJ2-2	once	.	TGTGCCAGCAGTCTTGACAGGCCCGGGGAGCTGTTTTTT	CASSLDRPGELFF
TRBV5-4	TRBJ2-5	.	.	TGTGCCAGCAGCAGTGTGGGGGAGACCCAGTACTTC	CASSSVGETQYF
TRBV28	TRBJ2-7	.	TRBD1	TGTGCCAGCAGTCGGACAGGGAACTACTACGAGCAGTACTTC	CASSRTGNYYEQYF
TRBV28	TRBJ1-2	.	.	TGTGCCAGCCACAGGGCCGGCTACACCTTC	CASHRAGYTF
TRBV29-1	TRBJ2-7	.	.	TGCAGCGTTGTTGCGGCCTACGAGCAGTACTTC	CSVVAAYEQYF
TRBV6-6	TRBJ2-4	.	TRBD1	TGTGCCAGCAGCGAGCAGGGGGAGAACATTCAGTACTTC	CASSEQGENIQYF
TRBV29-1	TRBJ1-1	.	TRBD1	TGCAGCGCGGGGACAGGGGAGAGGACTGAAGCTTTCTTT	CSAGTGERTEAFF
TRBV11-3	TRBJ2-7	.	.	TGTGCCAGCAGCCGTGGGCCAGAGATTATCTACGAGCAGTACTTC	CASSRGPEIIYEQYF
TRBV29-1	TRBJ2-2	.	.	TGCAGCGTTGGGGGATATTGGGGAACCGGGGAGCTGTTTTTT	CSVGGYWGTGELFF
TRBV4-1	TRBJ2-1	.	TRBD1	TGCGCCAGCAGCCAAGATGCACAGGACAGGGCCTACAATGAGCAGTTCTTC	CASSQDAQDRAYNEQFF
TRBV6-6	TRBJ1-5	.	TRBD1	TGTGCCAGCAGGGGACAGGGTATCAGCAATCAGCCCCAGCATTTT	CASRGQGISNQPQHF
TRBV6-6	TRBJ1-2	.	TRBD1	TGTGCCAGCAGTGCCGGACAGGGTTCCTATGGCTACACCTTC	CASSAGQGSYGYTF
TRBV6-6	TRBJ2-4	.	.	TGTGCCAGCAGTTACTCGGCTCCCGGGGTAAACATTCAGTACTTC	CASSYSAPGVNIQYF
TRBV12-5	TRBJ1-2	.	.	TGTGCTAGTGGCCGGGGGGTGGGGCATGGCTACACCTTC	CASGRGVGHGYTF
TRBV18	TRBJ1-1	.	.	TGTGCCAGCTCACCATCGGGGGGAGGCACTGAAGCTTTCTTT	CASSPSGGGTEAFF
TRBV28	TRBJ2-3	few	TRBD1	TGTGCCAGCAGTTCCGGGACAGGGGTCACAGATACGCAGTATTTT	CASSSGTGVTDTQYF
TRBV7-9	TRBJ2-7	.	TRBD1	TGTGCCAGCAGCTTAGATGTGACAGGGGCCTACGAGCAGTACTTC	CASSLDVTGAYEQYF
TRBV11-3	TRBJ1-2	.	TRBD1	TGTGCCAGCAGCACCGACAGGGGTTATGGCTACACCTTC	CASSTDRGYGYTF
TRBV18	TRBJ2-1	.	TRBD2	TGTGCCAGCTCGGCGGGAGGGTGGAGCAATGAGCAGTTCTTC	CASSAGGWSNEQFF
TRBV5-1	TRBJ2-3	.	TRBD2	TGCGCCAGCAGCGGAGGGACTAGCGGGGGTACAGATACGCAGTATTTT	CASSGGTSGGTDTQYF
TRBV19	TRBJ1-5	.	.	TGTGCCAGTAGTATCACAGGAGGCAATCAGCCCCAGCATTTT	CASSITGGNQPQHF
TRBV7-2	TRBJ1-2	once	.	TGTGCCAGCAGCTTAAGGGCAGCATACCCCTATGGCTACACCTTC	CASSLRAAYPYGYTF
TRBV18	TRBJ1-1	.	.	TGTGCCAGCTCCCCCACCCTGAGCGACACTGAAGCTTTCTTT	CASSPTLSDTEAFF
TRBV7-9	TRBJ2-7	.	.	TGTGCCAGCAGCTTAGATGGTGGGGTCCACGAGCAGTACTTC	CASSLDGGVHEQYF
TRBV7-2	TRBJ1-6	.	.	TGTGCCAGCAGCTTAATCCAGGGGCTCGTTTCACCCCTCCACTTT	CASSLIQGLVSPLHF
TRBV9	TRBJ2-2	.	.	TGTGCCAGCAGCGTAGGACCAGGGCCCGGGGAGCTGTTTTTT	CASSVGPGPGELFF
TRBV18	TRBJ1-4	once	.	TGTGCCAACTCATCCGTAGGGGCAAATGAAAAACTGTTTTTT	CANSSVGANEKLFF
TRBV2	TRBJ2-7	.	.	TGTGCCAGCAGTGAACAGTCCTACGAGCAGTACTTC	CASSEQSYEQYF
TRBV19	TRBJ2-7	.	.	TGTGCCAGTAGTATAGAGGGCAAGGACACCCCGAGCTCCTACGAGCAGTACTTC	CASSIEGKDTPSSYEQYF
TRBV18	TRBJ1-1	.	.	TGTGCCAGCTCACCAGACGGAAACACTGAAGCTTTCTTT	CASSPDGNTEAFF
TRBV10-1	TRBJ2-1	.	TRBD2	TGCGCCAGCAGGAGGGCGGGAGGGCCGAACGATGAGCAGTTCTTC	CASRRAGGPNDEQFF
TRBV28	TRBJ2-5	.	.	TGTGCCAGCAGCAACCGTGGGACCCAGTACTTC	CASSNRGTQYF
TRBV6-6	TRBJ1-5	.	.	TGTACCAGCAGTTCGACATCTCGGGATCAGCCCCAGCATTTT	CTSSSTSRDQPQHF
TRBV6-5	TRBJ2-2	.	TRBD2	TGTGCCAGCAGTTACACTAGCGGGGCCACCGGGGAGCTGTTTTTT	CASSYTSGATGELFF
TRBV6-5	TRBJ1-1	.	.	TGTGCCAGCAGTCACCTCGACAGGAACACTGAAGCTTTCTTT	CASSHLDRNTEAFF
TRBV7-2	TRBJ1-5	few	.	TGTGCCAGCAGCTTAGGTCAGGAGAGCAATCAGCCCCAGCATTTT	CASSLGQESNQPQHF
TRBV6-6	TRBJ1-2	.	.	TGTGCCAGCAGTTACGCAGGGACCAACTACGACTATGGCTACACCTTC	CASSYAGTNYDYGYTF
TRBV23-1	TRBJ1-5	.	.	TGCGCCAGCAGTCACGACAGCGGGCCCCAGCATTTT	CASSHDSGPQHF
TRBV28	TRBJ1-2	.	TRBD1	TGTGCCAGCAGTCCTCCCGGGACAGGGAGGTATGGCTACACCTTC	CASSPPGTGRYGYTF
TRBV7-8	TRBJ2-7	.	.	TGTGCCAGCAGCTGGGGACTTTCCTACGAGCAGTACTTC	CASSWGLSYEQYF
TRBV27	TRBJ2-3	.	TRBD2	TGTGCCAGCAGTCCGACCGGGACTAGCGGCTGGACGCAGTATTTT	CASSPTGTSGWTQYF
TRBV28	TRBJ1-1	.	.	TGTGCCAGCAGGCCCGGACAGCTGAACACTGAAGCTTTCTTT	CASRPGQLNTEAFF
TRBV4-2	TRBJ2-3	.	.	TGTGCCAGCAGCCAATATCCCGAGGGGGGGGCATCCTGGCGTGCGCAGTATTTT	CASSQYPEGGASWRAQYF
TRBV4-1	TRBJ2-3	.	TRBD2	TGCGCCAGCAGCCCCCGAACCAGCGGGGGGGTCCTTAGCACAGATACGCAGTATTTT	CASSPRTSGGVLSTDTQYF
TRBV6-6	TRBJ1-1	.	TRBD1	TGTGCCAGCAGTTACCCCGGGACAGCCCAAGCTTTCTTT	CASSYPGTAQAFF
TRBV27	TRBJ2-4	.	.	TGTGCCAGCAGTTTACGGGACCTGGGCATTCAGTACTTC	CASSLRDLGIQYF
TRBV21-1	TRBJ2-6	.	.	TGTGCCAGCAGAGGAGTGCGGGCCAACGTCCTGACTTTC	CASRGVRANVLTF
TRBV15	TRBJ2-1	medium-sized	TRBD2	TGTGCCACCAGCATCCGGACTAGCGGGTATCGCCCCGATGAGCAGTTCTTC	CATSIRTSGYRPDEQFF
TRBV5-4	TRBJ1-2	.	.	TGTGCCAGCAGCTCGGCTCCTTATGGCTACACCTTC	CASSSAPYGYTF
TRBV5-1	TRBJ2-5	.	TRBD2	TGCGCCAGCAGCTTACTAGCGGGGGGCCCCCAAGAGACCCAGTACTTC	CASSLLAGGPQETQYF
TRBV6-1	TRBJ2-3	.	.	TGTGCCAGCAAGCCCGGTAGCGGCACAGATACGCAGTATTTT	CASKPGSGTDTQYF
TRBV13	TRBJ2-3	.	TRBD2	TGTGCCAGCAGCCTGAGGACTAGCGGGGGAAGCACAGATACGCAGTATTTT	CASSLRTSGGSTDTQYF
TRBV7-2	TRBJ2-1	.	TRBD2	TGTGCCAGCAGCTTACAGGCGGGGGAGGCAAATGAGCAGTTCTTC	CASSLQAGEANEQFF
TRBV19	TRBJ2-7	.	.	TGTGCCAGTAGTATAGGCAGGGGGGGCTACGAGCAGTACTTC	CASSIGRGGYEQYF
TRBV5-1	TRBJ1-1	.	TRBD1	TGCGCCAGCAGCCGAGGGACAGGGGGCACTGAAGCTTTCTTT	CASSRGTGGTEAFF
TRBV7-4	TRBJ1-2	few	TRBD1	TGTGCCAGCCCGGGACAGGGAAATGGCTACACCTTC	CASPGQGNGYTF